This is a list of T cell receptor beta chains from one sample in a study of blood T cell repertoires in COVID-19. Some clones are missing from TCRdb's copy, which holds only in-frame ones; the method was immunoSEQ multiplex PCR. The table includes hundreds of thousands of clones, 85% detected once. What was sequenced was PBMCs or T cells enriched from blood (not recorded which). These TCRs come from a woman aged 50 to 65 who had recovered from COVID-19. Both conserved end residues are part of each CDR3. D genes are given only for firm matches. The size field is filled for only some rows; it gives once, few, many or a size class.

v_gene	d_gene	abundance	len	j_gene	CDR3nt	CDR3aa
TRBV5-1	-	-	15	TRBJ1-5	TGCGCCAGCAGCTTAAAACCGGGTCTCAATCAGCCCCAGCATTTT	CASSLKPGLNQPQHF
TRBV24-1	TRBD2	-	16	TRBJ2-3	TGTGCCACCAGTACCCTGACTAGCGGGGGTACAGATACGCAGTATTTT	CATSTLTSGGTDTQYF
TRBV6-6	-	few	17	TRBJ2-5	TGTGCCAGCAGTCGAGCCTCGTGGCGGGGCCCGGACGGGACCCAGTACTTC	CASSRASWRGPDGTQYF
TRBV5-6	-	once	17	TRBJ1-2	TGTGCCAGCAGCCGAGGAACCGCTACAGGGTGGGAGGGTGGCTACACCTTC	CASSRGTATGWEGGYTF
TRBV7-2	-	-	13	TRBJ2-7	TGTGCCAGCAGCTTAGCGTCTGCACTCGAGCAGTACTTC	CASSLASALEQYF
TRBV11-3	TRBD1	-	13	TRBJ1-1	TGTGCCAGCAGCTCAGGGGGCCACACTGAAGCTTTCTTT	CASSSGGHTEAFF
TRBV30	-	-	14	TRBJ1-2	TGTGCCTGGAGTGTACACAGGCGAATGGGGGGCTACACCTTC	CAWSVHRRMGGYTF
TRBV7-6	TRBD1	once	12	TRBJ1-2	TGTGCCAGCAGCTTAGGGACAGGCGGCTACACCTTC	CASSLGTGGYTF
TRBV29-1	TRBD2	-	13	TRBJ2-1	TGCAGCGTATGCGGGAGCTCCTACAATGAGCAGTTCTTC	CSVCGSSYNEQFF
TRBV25-1	-	-	17	TRBJ2-5	TGTGCCAGCAGTGAGCCTGCCACAGGGAAGGGACAAGAGACCCAGTACTTC	CASSEPATGKGQETQYF
TRBV9	TRBD1	-	14	TRBJ2-7	TGTGCCAGCAGCGTAGGGGGACAGGGGTTATGGCAGTACTTC	CASSVGGQGLWQYF
TRBV7-6	-	-	15	TRBJ1-5	TGTGCCAGCAGCTTAGGCGCGGCAGGGAATCAGCCCCAGCATTTT	CASSLGAAGNQPQHF
TRBV7-3	TRBD2	-	16	TRBJ2-2	TGTGCCAGCAGCTCCGCGGGCGGGGGGGTTACCGGGGAGCTGTTTTTT	CASSSAGGGVTGELFF
TRBV27	-	-	13	TRBJ1-1	TGTGCCAGTTCACGGGTCAGGAACACTGAAGCTTTCTTT	CASSRVRNTEAFF
TRBV15	TRBD1	-	13	TRBJ2-3	TGTGCCACCGCCGGGACAGTCACAGATACGCAGTATTTT	CATAGTVTDTQYF
TRBV18	-	many	14	TRBJ2-2	TGTGCCAGCTCACCACACGCAGAAGACGGGGAGCTGTTTTTT	CASSPHAEDGELFF
TRBV27	TRBD1	-	16	TRBJ2-2	TGTGCCAGCAACCGACAGGGGGCGCGCGACACCGGGGAGCTGTTTTTT	CASNRQGARDTGELFF
TRBV5-1	TRBD1	few	14	TRBJ1-2	TGCGCCAGCAGCCAAGGGACAGCTAACTATGGCTACACCTTC	CASSQGTANYGYTF
TRBV7-2	-	few	14	TRBJ1-1	TGTGCCAGCAGCTTATCCCGGGACTCCGGTGAAGCTTTCTTT	CASSLSRDSGEAFF
TRBV30	TRBD1	-	15	TRBJ1-1	TGTGCCCGGACCCGGGGACAGGGGGCCTTATCTGAAGCTTTCTTT	CARTRGQGALSEAFF
TRBV5-1	TRBD1	once	16	TRBJ1-4	TGCGCCAGCAGCTTCTCCGGGACAGGGGGCTCTGAAAAACTGTTTTTT	CASSFSGTGGSEKLFF
TRBV27	TRBD1	-	14	TRBJ1-5	TGTGCCAGCAGTACAGACAGGGGGTATCAGCCCCAGCATTTT	CASSTDRGYQPQHF
TRBV28	-	few	12	TRBJ2-7	TGTGCCAGTTACGCTCGGGACACCGAGCAGTACTTC	CASYARDTEQYF
TRBV5-6	-	-	15	TRBJ1-1	TGTGCCAGCATCCGGACAGAAGGCTTAGACACTGAAGCTTTCTTT	CASIRTEGLDTEAFF
TRBV5-1	-	-	14	TRBJ2-7	TGCGCCAGCAGAGGTCAGAAGGGGAGGTACGAGCAGTACTTC	CASRGQKGRYEQYF
TRBV4-2	TRBD1	-	14	TRBJ2-5	TGTGCCAGCAGCCAAGGACAGGGGCGGGAGACCCAGTACTTC	CASSQGQGRETQYF
TRBV5-6	-	-	13	TRBJ1-1	TGTGCCAGCAGCATGGGACAATACACTGAAGCTTTCTTT	CASSMGQYTEAFF
TRBV18	TRBD1	-	17	TRBJ1-2	TGTGCCAGCTCACCCGCCTTAGGGGGCGAAGCTTACTATGGCTACACCTTC	CASSPALGGEAYYGYTF
TRBV6-5	-	-	12	TRBJ1-3	TGTGCCAGCAGGGGCCTTCGAAACACCATATATTTT	CASRGLRNTIYF
TRBV14	-	-	14	TRBJ2-5	TGTGCCAGCAGCCAAGTTAGGGGCGGAGAGACCCAGTACTTC	CASSQVRGGETQYF
TRBV24-1	-	-	13	TRBJ1-2	TGTGCCACCAGTGTGCGAGGATTCGGTGGCTACACCTTC	CATSVRGFGGYTF
TRBV14	TRBD2	few	16	TRBJ2-1	TGTGCCAGCAGCCACGGACTAGCGGGAGTACGGAATGAGCAGTTCTTC	CASSHGLAGVRNEQFF
TRBV5-6	-	-	13	TRBJ2-7	TGTGCCAGCAGCTTGGGGCATTTCTACGAGCAGTACTTC	CASSLGHFYEQYF
TRBV5-4	-	-	14	TRBJ1-3	TGTGCCAGCAGCTTTCTTCAGTCTGGAAACACCATATATTTT	CASSFLQSGNTIYF
TRBV4-1	TRBD2	-	16	TRBJ2-2	TGCGCCAGCAGCCGCGGACTAGCGGGAGAAGCCGGGGAGCTGTTTTTT	CASSRGLAGEAGELFF
TRBV5-6	TRBD1	-	16	TRBJ2-2	TGTGCCAGCAGCTTGGGGACAGGGTTGAACACCGGGGAGCTGTTTTTT	CASSLGTGLNTGELFF
TRBV4-3	-	once	16	TRBJ2-6	TGCGCCAGCAGCCAAGATCTCGGGGCTGGGGCCAACGTCCTGACTTTC	CASSQDLGAGANVLTF
TRBV11-2	-	few	14	TRBJ2-1	TGTGCCAGCAGCCAGGGACACGGGCCCAATGAGCAGTTCTTC	CASSQGHGPNEQFF
TRBV5-1	-	-	16	TRBJ2-5	TGCGCCAGCAGCCAGGGCTTTGGGACAACTCAAGAGACCCAGTACTTC	CASSQGFGTTQETQYF
TRBV7-2	-	-	13	TRBJ2-7	TGTGCCAGCAGCTTAGACTTCTCCTACGAGCAGTACTTC	CASSLDFSYEQYF
TRBV6-5	TRBD1	-	15	TRBJ1-1	TGTGCCAGCAGTTACGGGACAGGGAGGAACACTGAAGCTTTCTTT	CASSYGTGRNTEAFF
TRBV19	-	few	11	TRBJ2-1	TGTGCCAGTAGGCGCGGTTTCGAGCAGTTCTTC	CASRRGFEQFF
TRBV30	-	-	13	TRBJ1-1	TGTGCCTGGAGTGATCAGGGAGGGACTGAAGCTTTCTTT	CAWSDQGGTEAFF
TRBV5-8	-	-	14	TRBJ2-7	TGTGCCAGCCGGACCTTTCGCAGGGGCTACGAGCAGTACTTC	CASRTFRRGYEQYF
TRBV21-1	-	-	17	TRBJ1-6	TGTGCCAGCAGCAATCATCCGGGCACAGGGACGAATTCACCCCTCCACTTT	CASSNHPGTGTNSPLHF
TRBV18	TRBD1	once	15	TRBJ2-2	TGTGCCAGCTCCCCGGTGGGGACAGGTCCCGGGGAGCTGTTTTTT	CASSPVGTGPGELFF
TRBV21-1	-	-	14	TRBJ2-7	TGTGCCAGCAGCAGTAGGACTAGGGCCTACGAGCAGTACTTC	CASSSRTRAYEQYF
TRBV2	TRBD1	few	12	TRBJ1-2	TGTGCCAGGGGACAGGGGGGTTATGGCTACACCTTC	CARGQGGYGYTF
TRBV10-3	TRBD1	-	13	TRBJ1-2	TGTGCCATCAGTGAGGGACAGGAGAATGGCTACACCTTC	CAISEGQENGYTF
TRBV5-5	-	-	15	TRBJ2-4	TGTGCCAGCAGCTTCGAAACAGGGACCAAAAACATTCAGTACTTC	CASSFETGTKNIQYF
TRBV6-5	TRBD1	-	15	TRBJ2-1	TGTGCCAGCAGCCAGGACAGGGGGAGGTACAATGAGCAGTTCTTC	CASSQDRGRYNEQFF
TRBV2	-	-	15	TRBJ1-4	TGTGCCAGCAGTCCGCAGGGAGGTGGGAATGAAAAACTGTTTTTT	CASSPQGGGNEKLFF
TRBV7-3	-	-	13	TRBJ1-5	TGTGCCAGCAGCTTAACTAGGGGCCAGCCCCAGCATTTT	CASSLTRGQPQHF
TRBV11-2	TRBD1	few	14	TRBJ1-1	TGTGCCAGCAGCTTAGGAGGGGGCAACACTGAAGCTTTCTTT	CASSLGGGNTEAFF
TRBV29-1	-	-	12	TRBJ1-1	TGCAGCGTTATCCGAGAGAACACTGAAGCTTTCTTT	CSVIRENTEAFF
TRBV15	TRBD1	-	13	TRBJ1-2	TGTGCCACCAGCAGGGTACAGGGGCGAGGCTACACCTTC	CATSRVQGRGYTF
TRBV5-1	TRBD1	-	19	TRBJ2-7	TGCGCCAGCAGCTTATTCTCCCGCGGAGCCGGACATGACAGGGACGAGCAGTACTTC	CASSLFSRGAGHDRDEQYF
TRBV4-2	TRBD1	-	17	TRBJ2-1	TGTGCCAGCAGCCAGGGCGATTGGACAGGGGGTTTTGGTGAGCAGTTCTTC	CASSQGDWTGGFGEQFF
TRBV25-1	-	-	14	TRBJ1-3	TGTGCCAGCAGTGAATATGGGGGCCTCAACACCATATATTTT	CASSEYGGLNTIYF
TRBV28	TRBD1	-	14	TRBJ2-1	TGTGCCAGCAGTTCCCGGACAGGGTCGAATGAGCAGTTCTTC	CASSSRTGSNEQFF